Listed below are T cell receptor beta chains from one sample, sequenced in a study of T cell responses to AZD1222 COVID-19 vaccine. Measured with immunoSEQ multiplex PCR; TCRdb has only the in-frame clones, and not every one. The table records some 130,000 clones, just under 95% of them present only once. Sequenced material: peripheral blood, taken 28 days after the second AZD1222 dose. The origin of the receptors is an adult who received the AZD1222 COVID-19 vaccine. CDR3s include the opening cysteine and the closing phenylalanine or tryptophan. A D gene is named only where the DNA matches it firmly. Only part of the rows carry a size: once, few, many, or a class if the clone is expanded.

J	V	D	size	DNA	CDR3
TRBJ1-1	TRBV5-4	.	.	TGTGCCAGCAGCTTGGCCAGGGGAAGGGGGGACACTGAAGCTTTCTTT	CASSLARGRGDTEAFF
TRBJ2-1	TRBV3-1/TRBV3-2	.	.	TGTGCCAGCAGCCAAGCAGGCCTTGAGCAGTTCTTC	CASSQAGLEQFF
TRBJ2-1	TRBV7-2	.	.	TGTGCCAGCAGCTTAGCCAGGGGGGGCAATGAGCAGTTCTTC	CASSLARGGNEQFF
TRBJ1-1	TRBV6-6	.	.	TGTGCCAGCGGTCGGTTAATGAACACTGAAGCTTTCTTT	CASGRLMNTEAFF
TRBJ1-4	TRBV27	.	.	TGTGCCAGCAGTTCCCTGGGAAAGGGCACGAAACTGTTTTTT	CASSSLGKGTKLFF
TRBJ2-1	TRBV21-1	.	.	TGTGCCAGCAGCAAAGCTCTAGCGGAGGCCGACGATCCCAATGAGCAGTTCTTC	CASSKALAEADDPNEQFF
TRBJ2-5	TRBV7-9	TRBD1	.	TGTGCCAGCAGCTTTGGCCGACAGGGGGTCTGGGAGACCCAGTACTTC	CASSFGRQGVWETQYF
TRBJ1-1	TRBV28	.	.	TGTGCCAGCAGCCTTCACTTCAACGCTTTCTTT	CASSLHFNAFF
TRBJ2-7	TRBV27	.	.	TGTGCCAGCAGTCCTCAGACGGGACGGACTTCCTACGAGCAGTACTTC	CASSPQTGRTSYEQYF
TRBJ1-1	TRBV7-2	.	.	TGTGCCAGCAGCTTATGGGGGGGTAGGGACACTGAAGCTTTCTTT	CASSLWGGRDTEAFF
TRBJ1-1	TRBV7-9	.	few	TGTGCCAGCACCCGGAACACTGAAGCTTTCTTT	CASTRNTEAFF
TRBJ1-5	TRBV20-1	TRBD1	.	TGCAGAACAGGGGGGTCCCAGCCCCAGCATTTT	CRTGGSQPQHF
TRBJ1-2	TRBV3-1/TRBV3-2	.	.	TGTGCCAGCAGCCAAGATTCTAGTAGCTATGGCTACACCTTC	CASSQDSSSYGYTF
TRBJ1-4	TRBV7-2	TRBD1	.	TGTGCCAGCAGGTCCGGGACAGGGAAACTGTTTTTT	CASRSGTGKLFF
TRBJ2-3	TRBV3-1/TRBV3-2	.	.	TGTGCCAGCAGCCAAGGGGGGACTAGCACAGATACGCAGTATTTT	CASSQGGTSTDTQYF
TRBJ2-3	TRBV6-6	TRBD2	.	TGTGCCAGCAAAAGGGGCGGGGGGTTTTCCACAGATACGCAGTATTTT	CASKRGGGFSTDTQYF
TRBJ2-1	TRBV12-3/TRBV12-4	.	.	TGTGCCAGCAGTTTTGTAGGGATCAATGAGCAGTTCTTC	CASSFVGINEQFF
TRBJ2-3	TRBV5-8	.	.	TGTGCCAGCAATTGGGGCCAGGCAGATACGCAGTATTTT	CASNWGQADTQYF
TRBJ1-1	TRBV27	.	.	TGTGCCAGCAGCCCCGGGACACCTACGGCCGCGCACACTGAAGCTTTCTTT	CASSPGTPTAAHTEAFF
TRBJ1-1	TRBV6-5	TRBD1	.	TGTGCCAGCAGCGACTCGACAGGGGGGACTGAAGCTTTCTTT	CASSDSTGGTEAFF
TRBJ2-2	TRBV18	.	.	TGTGCCAGCTCACCGTATGTGGACACCGGGGAGCTGTTTTTT	CASSPYVDTGELFF
TRBJ1-2	TRBV3-1/TRBV3-2	.	.	TGTGCCAGCACCCCGGACCCTAACTATGGCTACACCTTC	CASTPDPNYGYTF
TRBJ2-1	TRBV10-3	.	.	TGTGCCATCAGACCAGGGACAGCGGGAAATGAGCAGTTCTTC	CAIRPGTAGNEQFF
TRBJ2-7	TRBV9	.	.	TGTGCCAGCAGCGCCGCCACGGGGTCTTACGAGCAGTACTTC	CASSAATGSYEQYF
TRBJ1-6	TRBV2	.	.	TGTGCCAGCGAGGCGGGAAATACCCTTAATTCACCCCTCCACTTT	CASEAGNTLNSPLHF
TRBJ1-2	TRBV11-3	.	.	TGTGCCAGCAGCATAAGACAGGTAACTAACTATGGCTACACCTTC	CASSIRQVTNYGYTF
TRBJ1-2	TRBV2	.	.	TGTGCCACCACCTCCCGCTATGGCTACACCTTC	CATTSRYGYTF
TRBJ1-1	TRBV30	.	.	TGTGCCTTGGAACTGGGGGCTTTCGGCACTGAAGCTTTCTTT	CALELGAFGTEAFF
TRBJ2-1	TRBV7-2	TRBD2	.	TGTGCCAGCAGTATTAGCGGGTCTCAGTACAATGAGCAGTTCTTC	CASSISGSQYNEQFF
TRBJ1-2	TRBV24-1	.	.	TGTGCCACCAGTGATTTTGGGGACTACACCTTC	CATSDFGDYTF
TRBJ2-7	TRBV29-1	TRBD1	.	TGCAGCGTCAGCCACCGGGACAGGGGTCTGTTGGGGCAGTACTTC	CSVSHRDRGLLGQYF
TRBJ2-2	TRBV5-1	.	few	TGCGCCAGCAGCTTGAGGGGGAACACCGGGGAGCTGTTTTTT	CASSLRGNTGELFF
TRBJ2-2	TRBV6-5	TRBD1	.	TGTGCCAGCAGTTCTAGACAGGGGGCCGACGGGGAGCTGTTTTTT	CASSSRQGADGELFF
TRBJ1-2	TRBV3-1/TRBV3-2	.	once	TGTGCCAGCAGCTCCGGGGCCGGCTACACCTTC	CASSSGAGYTF
TRBJ2-7	TRBV19	.	.	TGTGCCAGTAGTATACCCGGACAATTTAGCGAGCAGTACTTC	CASSIPGQFSEQYF
TRBJ1-1	TRBV11-3	.	.	TGTGCCAGCAGCTTAGAGGGGTTCATGAACACTGAAGCTTTCTTT	CASSLEGFMNTEAFF
TRBJ2-4	TRBV6-2/TRBV6-3	TRBD1	.	TGTGCCAGCAGCCGAGGACAGGTCGGGCGTATTCAGTACTTC	CASSRGQVGRIQYF
TRBJ2-5	TRBV6-5	.	.	TGTGCCAGCGATAGGGCCAGCTTTGATCCGACCCAGTACTTC	CASDRASFDPTQYF
TRBJ2-5	TRBV30	.	.	TGTGCCTGGAGCCAAAACGGACTCCAAGAGACCCAGTACTTC	CAWSQNGLQETQYF
TRBJ1-5	TRBV28	.	.	TGTGCCAGCGGGGGACTTGCATCTGGCAATCAGCCCCAGCATTTT	CASGGLASGNQPQHF
TRBJ2-7	TRBV3-1/TRBV3-2	.	.	TGTGCCAGCAGCCTTTACTACGAGCAGTACTTC	CASSLYYEQYF
TRBJ1-1	TRBV7-2	.	.	TGTGCCAGCAGCCCTATGGCGGGGGGCGCGAGGATTGAAGACACTGAAGCTTTCTTT	CASSPMAGGARIEDTEAFF
TRBJ2-7	TRBV4-2	.	.	TGTGCCAGCAGCCAAGCCCGCCAGGGGAGCTACGAGCAGTACTTC	CASSQARQGSYEQYF
TRBJ1-1	TRBV5-1	.	.	TGCGCCAGCAGCTTTAGTCTCGGGAACACTGAAGCTTTCTTT	CASSFSLGNTEAFF
TRBJ2-1	TRBV27	TRBD1	.	TGTGCCAGCAGTAAGGGACAGAGCTCCTACAATGAGCAGTTCTTC	CASSKGQSSYNEQFF
TRBJ1-2	TRBV3-1/TRBV3-2	.	.	TGTGCCAGCAGCCCCGGGAACTATGGCTACACCTTC	CASSPGNYGYTF
TRBJ2-1	TRBV6-5	.	.	TGTGCCAGCAGTTACTCTTTGGTCAGCAACAATGAGCAGTTCTTC	CASSYSLVSNNEQFF
TRBJ2-1	TRBV7-2	TRBD1	.	TGTGCCAGCAGCTTTTATTCGGACAGGGATTACAATGAGCAGTTCTTC	CASSFYSDRDYNEQFF
TRBJ1-1	TRBV30	.	.	TGTGCCTGGTTAGGGTTTGATAGGACTGAAGCTTTCTTT	CAWLGFDRTEAFF
TRBJ2-2	TRBV7-2	TRBD2	.	TGTGCCAGCAGCTTAGGCGGGGGGTGGATCGGGGAGCTGTTTTTT	CASSLGGGWIGELFF
TRBJ1-1	TRBV7-9	TRBD1	few	TGTGCCAGCAGCCTTAGACAGGGGGCTGAAGCTTTCTTT	CASSLRQGAEAFF
TRBJ2-3	TRBV7-9	.	.	TGTGCCAGCAGCTTGATTAGGCTAGGCACAGATACGCAGTATTTT	CASSLIRLGTDTQYF
TRBJ1-2	TRBV7-9	.	.	TGTGCCAGCAGCGGGGGAGAGGGCTACACCTTC	CASSGGEGYTF
TRBJ2-2	TRBV3-1/TRBV3-2	.	.	TGTGCCAGCAGCCAAGGGAGCTGGAATTTTGCGCACCGGGAGCTGTTTTTT	CASSQGSWNFAHRELFF